Included here is one T cell receptor (beta chain) sequence, with context. No antigen is known for it. Measured with immunoSEQ multiplex PCR; TCRdb has only the in-frame clones, and not every one. The table shows 96,000 or so clones, with 92% occurring only once. This entry comes from a study of graft-versus-host responses after intestinal transplantation. Study details: Isolated intestinal, liver-intestinal, or multivisceral transplants were what recipients had.

The V end was cut by 1 base, the J end by 0 bases, with 10 bases between. There are 16 residues in the CDR3. The material was unstimulated CD4+ T cells sorted from spleen or lymph node cells, obtained before intestinal transplant. V gene TRBV23-1 combines with J gene TRBJ1-5, with a possible D match to TRBD1 (5 bases). TRBV23-1 is designated an ORF whose function remains uncertain. The sequence was obtained from a human donor who received an intestinal transplant. CDR3 amino acids: CASSQFRQNSNQPQHF. CDR3 in DNA: TGCGCCAGCAGTCAATTTCGACAGAATAGCAATCAGCCCCAGCATTTT.